Shown below are 30 T cell receptor beta chains from a single sample sequenced in a study of cytomegalovirus exposure and HLA in healthy donors. The PCR made use of 60 Vbeta and 13 Jbeta primers. Profiling relied on immunoSEQ multiplex PCR, and the TCRdb table lists in-frame clones only, not all of them. The sample has more than 55,000 clones, 80% seen once. Sequencing input: PBMCs. Receptor source: a middle-aged woman in good health and CMV-seronegative.

J is TRBJ1-1 and V is TRBV10-3; TRBD1 matches at 7 bases. The CDR3 spans 13 residues. Germline CDR1 reads ENHRY; CDR2 reads SYGVKD. Trimming cost V 6 bases and J 1 base; bases outside gene matches: 2. As DNA, the CDR3 is TGTGCCATCAGCCGGGACAGGAACACTGAAGCTTTCTTT. Residues: CAISRDRNTEAFF.

CDR3 protein: CASRRLAGDLSYEQYF. CDR3 in DNA: TGCGCCAGCAGACGACTAGCGGGAGATCTCTCCTACGAGCAGTACTTC. V usage is TRBV5-1 and J usage is TRBJ2-7, with TRBD2 matching over 12 bases. V lost 5 bases to trimming and J lost 0 bases; unmatched junction nucleotides: 6. The CDR3 covers 16 residues. Germline loops: CDR1 SGHRS, CDR2 YFSETQ. The whole variable domain, filled in from reference TRBV5-1 and TRBJ2-7, reads KAGVTQTPRYLIKTRGQQVTLSCSPISGHRSVSWYQQTPGQGLQFLFEYFSETQRNKGNFPGRFSGRQFSNSRSEMNVSTLELGDSALYLCASRRLAGDLSYEQYFGPGTRLTVT.

The chain has TRBV5-1 and TRBJ1-5; 11 bases are shared with TRBD1. With 2 bases clipped from V and 9 bases from J, the junction kept 4 bases outside the gene matches. Germline CDR1 is SGHRS and CDR2 is YFSETQ. The CDR3 loop spans 14 amino acids. The CDR3 DNA sequence: TGCGCCAGCAGCTTCGGACAGGGGGCTTGGCCCCAGCATTTT. Amino acids: CASSFGQGAWPQHF.

The chain employs TRBV10-3 and TRBJ2-5, with 9 bases fitting TRBD2. The trim removed 3 bases at V and 0 bases at J, leaving 5 bases unmatched. Germline V CDR1 and CDR2: ENHRY, SYGVKD. The CDR3 contains 16 residues. The CDR3 bases are TGTGCCATCAGTGACTGGACTAGCGCGCACCAAGAGACCCAGTACTTC. Translated: CAISDWTSAHQETQYF.

CDR3 in DNA: TGTGCCAGTAGTATAACCGGGACAGGGGGTAACAATGAGCAGTTCTTC. Translated, it gives CASSITGTGGNNEQFF. The J gene is TRBJ2-1, the V gene TRBV19, with 11 positions matching TRBD1. The CDR3 loop spans 16 amino acids. Germline CDR1 reads LNHDA; CDR2 reads SQIVND (reference sequence). V was pared by 2 bases and J by 5 bases, with 5 bases of the junction left unmatched.

This chain joins TRBV18 and TRBJ1-5; D may be TRBD1 (5 bases). Germline assignment: CDR1 KGHSH and CDR2 LQKENI. CDR3 size: 16 residues. Trimming cost V 0 bases and J 7 bases, with 16 bases left between them. The CDR3 reads CASSPPRQGISQPQHF. The CDR3 bases are TGTGCCAGCTCACCACCGAGGCAGGGAATAAGCCAGCCCCAGCATTTT.

V usage is TRBV2 and J usage is TRBJ2-5, with D tentatively TRBD2 (6 bases). Germline V gene data show CDR1 as SNHLY and CDR2 as FYNNEI. The CDR3 sequence is 12 residues long. The ends were cut back, 8 bases at V and 4 bases at J, with 11 bases in the middle. The CDR3 sequence: CASAGMVETQYF. In DNA, the CDR3 is TGTGCCAGCGCGGGAATGGTAGAGACCCAGTACTTC.

The chain combines TRBV6-6 with TRBJ2-1; 9 nucleotides line up with TRBD1. Trimming took 0 bases from V and 4 from J; bases not matched to a gene: 4. CDR1 is MNHNY and CDR2 is SVGAGI in the germline V gene (reference sequence). CDR3 length: 16 residues. As DNA, the CDR3 is TGTGCCAGCAGTTACTCTCCGGGACAGGGATACAATGAGCAGTTCTTC. Protein sequence: CASSYSPGQGYNEQFF.

This clone appeared once. This chain connects TRBV6-5 to TRBJ1-5, with 8 bases matching TRBD1. The CDR3 spans 13 residues. Unmatched junction bases numbered 1, after V lost 6 bases and J lost 3 bases. CDR1 is MNHEY, CDR2 SVGAGI, per germline. The CDR3 DNA sequence: TGTGCCAGCAGGACAGGGGTCAATCAGCCCCAGCATTTT. This sequence encodes CASRTGVNQPQHF.

This rearrangement joins TRBV9 to TRBJ1-2; 8 nucleotides line up with TRBD1. The CDR3 is made up of 13 amino acids. V dropped 6 bases and J dropped 3; count of bases not matched to a gene: 4. Per germline, CDR1 SGDLS and CDR2 YYNGEE. CDR3 DNA sequence: TGTGCCAGCACCGAACAGGGGGACTATGGCTACACCTTC. This gives the protein CASTEQGDYGYTF.

The genes are TRBV5-8 and TRBJ2-5; 7 bases agree with TRBD1. The tail of the sequence fits TRBJ2-7 better, so the J call may be wrong. Germline V gene lookup returns CDR1 SGHTS and CDR2 YDEGEE. This CDR3 region has 13 residues. The chain's CDR3 is CASRRQGRYEQYF. CDR3 DNA: TGTGCCAGCAGGCGACAGGGTAGGTACGAGCAGTACTTC.

V gene TRBV6-5 combines with J gene TRBJ2-4; tentative D call: TRBD2 (6 bases). The V end was cut by 1 base, the J end by 7 bases, with 11 bases between. Germline loops: CDR1 MNHEY, CDR2 SVGAGI. CDR3 length: 14 residues. CDR3 coding DNA: TGTGCCAGCAGTTACTATAGGACTATGAACATTCAGTACTTC. This encodes CASSYYRTMNIQYF.

The chain carries TRBV5-6 and TRBJ2-1, with TRBD2 matching 13 bases. Losses at the gene ends were 2 bases for V and 12 bases for J; bases not matched to a gene: 8. This CDR3 has 15 amino acids. The germline V gene has CDR1 SGHDT and CDR2 YYEEEE. The CDR3 spells CASSFPGTSGVGQFF. CDR3 coding DNA: TGTGCCAGCAGCTTCCCCGGGACTAGCGGGGTTGGGCAGTTCTTC. Combining the CDR3 with reference TRBV5-6 and TRBJ2-1 gives the whole variable domain DAGVTQSPTHLIKTRGQQVTLRCSPKSGHDTVSWYQQALGQGPQFIFQYYEEEERQRGNFPDRFSGHQFPNYSSELNVNALLLGDSALYLCASSFPGTSGVGQFFGPGTRLTVL.

This chain links TRBV9 with TRBJ2-3, with 10 bases fitting TRBD2. Trimming at V came to 2 bases and at J to 3 bases, leaving 3 bases not matched to a gene. Germline V lookup: CDR1 SGDLS, CDR2 YYNGEE. The CDR3 totals 15 residues. This chain's CDR3 is CASSVPSGSTDTQYF. The CDR3 bases are TGTGCCAGCAGCGTGCCTAGCGGGAGTACAGATACGCAGTATTTT.

The chain has TRBV7-8 and TRBJ2-7; TRBD2 aligns across 10 bases. This CDR3 comprises 15 residues. Germline V gene data show CDR1 as SGHVS and CDR2 as FQNEAQ. The V gene end was trimmed by 1 base and the J gene end by 3 bases; junction bases not matched to a gene: 3. CDR3 nucleotide sequence: TGTGCCAGCAGCTTAGAACTAGCGGGACGCTACGAGCAGTACTTC. Translated, it gives CASSLELAGRYEQYF.

This clone was picked up a small number of times. This sequence joins TRBV11-2 and TRBJ2-7; 9 nucleotides align to TRBD1. From germline, CDR1 is SGHAT and CDR2 FQNNGV. The CDR3 runs to 15 residues. Trimming at V came to 9 bases and at J to 6 bases, leaving 15 bases not matched to a gene. The CDR3 sequence is CASQQGAIGGGEQYF. The CDR3 DNA reads TGTGCCAGTCAACAGGGGGCTATTGGAGGTGGCGAGCAGTACTTC.

This clone has only a few counts. The rearrangement links TRBV2 to TRBJ2-7; 7 bases match TRBD1. The germline V gene encodes CDR1 SNHLY and CDR2 FYNNEI. The CDR3 contains 13 residues. V shed 4 bases and J 1 base; nucleotides not matched to a gene: 1. In DNA, the CDR3 is TGTGCCAGCAGTGCACAGGGGTCCTACGAGCAGTACTTC. Translated, it gives CASSAQGSYEQYF.

The gene calls are TRBV5-1 and TRBJ1-1; possible D gene TRBD1, 5 bases. Trimming took 4 bases from V and 3 from J, leaving 22 bases between them. The germline CDR1 and CDR2 sequences are SGHRS and YFSETQ. The CDR3 sequence is 17 residues long. CDR3 protein: CASSLSFLGALDTEAFF. CDR3 nucleotides: TGCGCCAGCAGCCTTAGCTTCCTAGGGGCTCTGGACACTGAAGCTTTCTTT.

This clone turned up a few times. The chain recombines TRBV7-8 with TRBJ2-7; the match to TRBD2 covers 7 bases. Unmatched junction bases numbered 14, after V lost 5 bases and J lost 4 bases. In germline, CDR1 is SGHVS, CDR2 FQNEAQ. The CDR3 covers 16 residues. The CDR3 bases are TGTGCCAGCAGCCTAACGCGGGAGAAGGCCTCTTACGAGCAGTACTTC. Translated, it gives CASSLTREKASYEQYF.

This clone was seen only once. The chain couples TRBV11-2 to TRBJ2-3; D is unresolved. CDR1 and CDR2 from the germline V gene are SGHAT and FQNNGV. The CDR3 consists of 16 residues. Trimming pared 2 bases from V and 0 bases from J, leaving 12 bases between. The CDR3 DNA reads TGTGCCAGCAGCTTATCGGCCAGGTCTAGCACAGATACGCAGTATTTT. Translated, it gives CASSLSARSSTDTQYF.

The V gene is TRBV5-8, the J gene TRBJ2-3; 9 nucleotides match TRBD1. Germline V gene lookup returns CDR1 SGHTS and CDR2 YDEGEE. This CDR3 region has 15 residues. The J segment lost 0 bases and the V segment lost 4 bases, leaving 3 bases of the junction unmatched. CDR3 DNA: TGTGCCAGCAGCCTACAGGGGGCCAGCACAGATACGCAGTATTTT. Translated: CASSLQGASTDTQYF.

This chain joins TRBV28 and TRBJ1-5; TRBD1 aligns across 8 bases. After removal of 9 bases from V and 5 bases from J, the junction contained 12 bases not matched to a gene. CDR3 length: 15 amino acids. The V gene's germline CDR1 is MDHEN and CDR2 SYDVKM. The CDR3 spells CASFPVGQDYQPQHF. For the CDR3, the DNA is TGTGCCAGTTTCCCCGTGGGACAGGACTATCAGCCCCAGCATTTT.

CDR3: CASSRTGHGANVLTF. The DNA for the CDR3 is TGTGCCAGTAGTCGTACAGGGCATGGGGCCAACGTCCTGACTTTC. The rearrangement uses TRBV19 and TRBJ2-6, with D perhaps TRBD1 (6 bases). Trimming cost V 5 bases and J 3 bases, with 11 bases left between them. Germline values: CDR1 LNHDA, CDR2 SQIVND (reference sequence). The CDR3 contains 15 residues. The full variable domain, with the rest looked up from reference TRBV19 and TRBJ2-6, is DGGITQSPKYLFRKEGQNVTLSCEQNLNHDAMYWYRQDPGQGLRLIYYSQIVNDFQKGDIAEGYSVSREKKESFPLTVTSAQKNPTAFYLCASSRTGHGANVLTFGAGSRLTVL.

CDR3 in amino acids: CASSFLAGGSYNEQFF. For the CDR3, the DNA is TGTGCCAGCAGTTTCCTAGCGGGAGGGTCCTACAATGAGCAGTTCTTC. The chain uses TRBV28 and TRBJ2-1; TRBD2 aligns across 12 bases. The germline V gene has CDR1 MDHEN and CDR2 SYDVKM. V lost 3 bases, J lost 1 base, and 1 base stayed unmatched. This CDR3 has 16 residues.

The chain uses TRBV2 and TRBJ2-1; D is perhaps TRBD2 (6 bases). V was cut by 6 bases and J by 2 bases, with 8 bases left in between. The germline gives CDR1 SNHLY, CDR2 FYNNEI. This CDR3 has 13 residues. DNA of the CDR3: TGTGCCAGCAGGGCGGGACCCTACAATGAGCAGTTCTTC. Translated: CASRAGPYNEQFF.

V is TRBV27 and J is TRBJ2-2, with TRBD2 identical over 13 bases. V lost 5 bases and J lost 5; bases outside the gene matches: 8. The CDR3 length is 17 residues. Germline V gene data show CDR1 as MNHEY and CDR2 as SMNVEV (reference sequence). CDR3 in amino acids: CASSPRTSGSRTGELFF. The CDR3 region has the DNA TGTGCCAGCAGTCCAAGGACTAGCGGGAGTAGAACCGGGGAGCTGTTTTTT.

The chain links TRBV27 to TRBJ1-1; 7 bases fit TRBD1. V shed 2 bases and J 1 base; nucleotides not matched to a gene: 4. Germline V CDR1 and CDR2: MNHEY, SMNVEV (reference sequence). CDR3 length: 15 residues. The CDR3 spells CASSLTGVANTEAFF. The DNA of the CDR3 is TGTGCCAGCAGTTTAACAGGGGTGGCGAACACTGAAGCTTTCTTT.

The J gene is TRBJ1-5, the V gene TRBV28, with D unresolved. The CDR3 covers 14 residues. With 2 bases removed from V and 2 bases from J, the gap between germline ends came to 7 bases. Germline V gene lookup returns CDR1 MDHEN and CDR2 SYDVKM. DNA of the CDR3: TGTGCCAGCAGTTTAGGGCAGGGCAATCAGCCCCAGCATTTT. Its protein is CASSLGQGNQPQHF.

The genes are TRBV5-6 and TRBJ2-7, with 8 nucleotides matching TRBD1. Germline trimming cut 1 base from V and 3 bases from J; bases unmatched to any gene: 9. From germline, CDR1 is SGHDT and CDR2 YYEEEE. This CDR3 is built from 16 residues. CDR3 residues: CASSLPQGVSYYEQYF. The CDR3 DNA is TGTGCCAGCAGCTTGCCACAGGGGGTGAGCTACTACGAGCAGTACTTC.

The rearrangement links TRBV6-5 to TRBJ1-2, with 12 bases fitting TRBD1. V lost 5 bases, J lost 6 bases, and 7 bases stayed unmatched. The CDR3 runs to 15 residues. Germline CDR1 reads MNHEY; CDR2 reads SVGAGI. CDR3 nucleotides: TGTGCCAGCAGTAAGGGACAGGGGGCGCCGGATGGCTACACCTTC. It encodes CASSKGQGAPDGYTF.